This TCR beta chain emerged from a study of yellow fever vaccine responses in identical twins. This clonotype was detected a few times. Its antigen is currently unknown. CDR1 is SGHNT and CDR2 is YENEEA in the germline V gene. V lost 5 bases, J lost 6 bases, and 8 bases stayed unmatched. The CDR3 has 16 residues. In TCRdb, the RT-PCR reads were re-called with MiXCR into one record per CDR3 protein. This sample yields over 10,000 distinct CDR3 sequences, of which around four fifths are seen a single time; 1.7% belongs to the top ten. Points from the study as a whole: Vaccine-induced T cell responses in twins were reportedly observed to appear partly convergent, partly personalized.

This clonotype was sampled from a woman younger than 35 who received the yellow fever vaccine. The chain is built from TRBV11-3 and TRBJ2-2; 11 positions agree with TRBD2. This sample comprised T cells from blood (PBMCs), unsorted or a sorted subset (not recorded which), obtained before or after yellow fever vaccination (not recorded which). The CDR3 region is CASSPQWGLAAGELFF. CDR3 nucleotide sequence: TGTGCCAGCAGCCCCCAGTGGGGACTAGCGGCCGGGGAGCTGTTTTTT.